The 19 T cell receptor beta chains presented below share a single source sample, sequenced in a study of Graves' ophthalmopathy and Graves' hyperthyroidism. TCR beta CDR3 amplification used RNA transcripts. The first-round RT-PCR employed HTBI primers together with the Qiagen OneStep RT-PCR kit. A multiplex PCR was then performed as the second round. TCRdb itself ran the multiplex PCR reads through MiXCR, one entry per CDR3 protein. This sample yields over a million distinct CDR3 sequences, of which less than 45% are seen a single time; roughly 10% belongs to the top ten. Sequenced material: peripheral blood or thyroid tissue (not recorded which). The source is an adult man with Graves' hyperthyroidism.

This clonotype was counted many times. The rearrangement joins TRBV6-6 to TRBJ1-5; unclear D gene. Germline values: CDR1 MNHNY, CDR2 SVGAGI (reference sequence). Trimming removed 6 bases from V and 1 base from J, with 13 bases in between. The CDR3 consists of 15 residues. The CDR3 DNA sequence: TGTGCCAGCAGACTTGCCGATGGGAGCAATCAGCCCCAGCATTTT. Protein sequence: CASRLADGSNQPQHF.

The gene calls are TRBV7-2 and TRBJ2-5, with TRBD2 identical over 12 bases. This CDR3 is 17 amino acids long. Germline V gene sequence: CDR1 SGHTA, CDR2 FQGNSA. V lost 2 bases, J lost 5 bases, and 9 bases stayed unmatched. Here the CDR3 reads CASSLRPTSGRIETQYF. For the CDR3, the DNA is TGTGCCAGCAGCTTACGTCCGACTAGCGGGAGAATCGAGACCCAGTACTTC.

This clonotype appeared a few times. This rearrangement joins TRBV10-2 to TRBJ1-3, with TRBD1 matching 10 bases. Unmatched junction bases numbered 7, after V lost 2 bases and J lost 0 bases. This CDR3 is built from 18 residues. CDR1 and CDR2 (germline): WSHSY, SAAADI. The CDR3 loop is CASSERPGQGTSGNTIYF. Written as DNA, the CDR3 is TGCGCCAGCAGTGAGCGACCGGGACAGGGGACCTCTGGAAACACCATATATTTT.

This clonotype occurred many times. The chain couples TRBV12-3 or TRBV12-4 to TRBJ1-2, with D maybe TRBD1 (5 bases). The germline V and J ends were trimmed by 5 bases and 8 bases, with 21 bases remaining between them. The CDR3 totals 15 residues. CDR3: CASSPSLGVAGGYTF. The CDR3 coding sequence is TGTGCCAGCAGTCCATCACTAGGGGTGGCAGGCGGCTACACCTTC.

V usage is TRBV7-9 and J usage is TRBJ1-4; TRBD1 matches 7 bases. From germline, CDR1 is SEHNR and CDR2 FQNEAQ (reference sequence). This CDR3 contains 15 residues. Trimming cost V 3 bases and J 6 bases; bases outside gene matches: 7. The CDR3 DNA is TGTGCCAGCAGCTTGCGGCGCGACAGGGATGAAAAACTGTTTTTT. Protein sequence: CASSLRRDRDEKLFF.

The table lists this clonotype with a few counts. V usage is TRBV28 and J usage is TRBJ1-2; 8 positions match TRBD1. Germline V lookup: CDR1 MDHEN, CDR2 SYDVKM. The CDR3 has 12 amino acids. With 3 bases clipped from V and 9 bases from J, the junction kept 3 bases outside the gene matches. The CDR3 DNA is TGTGCCAGCAGTTTGGACAGGGTCAGCTACACCTTC. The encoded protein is CASSLDRVSYTF.

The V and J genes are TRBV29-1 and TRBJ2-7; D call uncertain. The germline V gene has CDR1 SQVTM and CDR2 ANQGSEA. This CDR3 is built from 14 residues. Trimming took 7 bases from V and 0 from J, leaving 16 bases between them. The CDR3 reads CSARLDLSSYEQYF. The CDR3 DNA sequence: TGCAGCGCCCGTCTGGACCTGAGCTCCTACGAGCAGTACTTC.

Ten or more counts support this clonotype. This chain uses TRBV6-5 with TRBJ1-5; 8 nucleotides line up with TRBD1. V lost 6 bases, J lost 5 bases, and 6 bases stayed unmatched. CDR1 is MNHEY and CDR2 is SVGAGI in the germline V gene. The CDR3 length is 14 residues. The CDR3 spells CASRLDRAHQPQHF. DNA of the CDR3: TGTGCCAGCAGACTGGACAGGGCCCATCAGCCCCAGCATTTT.

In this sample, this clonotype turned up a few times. CDR3 bases: TGTGCCATCAGTGAGTCGACAGTCTATAATTCACCCCTCCACTTT. This gives the protein CAISESTVYNSPLHF. This chain uses TRBV10-3 with TRBJ1-6; weak D call: TRBD1 (5 bases). V lost 0 bases to trimming and J lost 3 bases, with 6 bases between them. In germline, CDR1 is ENHRY, CDR2 SYGVKD. CDR3 length: 15 residues.

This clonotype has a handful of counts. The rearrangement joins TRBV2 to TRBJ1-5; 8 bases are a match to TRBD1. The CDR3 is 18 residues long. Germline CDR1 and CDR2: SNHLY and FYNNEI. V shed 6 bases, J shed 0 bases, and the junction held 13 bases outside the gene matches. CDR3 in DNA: TGTGCCAGCAGCGAATCCCCACGGACAGGGAATAGCAATCAGCCCCAGCATTTT. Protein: CASSESPRTGNSNQPQHF. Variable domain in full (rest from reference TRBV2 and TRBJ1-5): EPEVTQTPSHQVTQMGQEVILRCVPISNHLYFYWYRQILGQKVEFLVSFYNNEISEKSEIFDDQFSVERPDGSNFTLKIRSTKLEDSAMYFCASSESPRTGNSNQPQHFGDGTRLSIL.

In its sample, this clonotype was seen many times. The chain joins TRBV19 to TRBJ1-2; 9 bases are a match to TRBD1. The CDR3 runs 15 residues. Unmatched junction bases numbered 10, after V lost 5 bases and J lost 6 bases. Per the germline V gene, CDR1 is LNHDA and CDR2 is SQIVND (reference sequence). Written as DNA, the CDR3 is TGTGCCAGTAGTCGCAACCGGGACAGGGTTGATGGCTACACCTTC. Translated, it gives CASSRNRDRVDGYTF.

The CDR3 sequence is CASSLSRGRPEQYF. The CDR3 bases are TGTGCCAGCAGCTTGTCCAGGGGACGACCCGAGCAGTACTTC. This chain uses TRBV5-6 with TRBJ2-7; D possibly corresponds to TRBD1 (6 bases). Germline loops: CDR1 SGHDT, CDR2 YYEEEE. V shed 1 base and J shed 6 bases, with 14 bases lying between them. The CDR3 contains 14 residues.

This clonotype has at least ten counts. The chain's CDR3 is CASSSTDWSTYEQYF. In DNA form, the CDR3 reads TGTGCCAGCAGCTCTACGGATTGGAGCACCTACGAGCAGTACTTC. The gene calls are TRBV5-4 and TRBJ2-7, with D hard to call. Germline lookup yields CDR1 SGHNT and CDR2 YYREEE (reference sequence). CDR3 size: 15 residues. Trimming left V 3 bases short and J 2 bases short, with 15 bases between.

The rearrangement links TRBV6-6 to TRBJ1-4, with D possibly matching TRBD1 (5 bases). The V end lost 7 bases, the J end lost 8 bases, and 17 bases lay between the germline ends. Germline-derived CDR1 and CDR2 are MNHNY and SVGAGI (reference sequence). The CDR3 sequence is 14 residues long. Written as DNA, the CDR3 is TGTGCCAGCACTTGGGACGACAGTTGGGAAAAACTGTTTTTT. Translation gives CASTWDDSWEKLFF.

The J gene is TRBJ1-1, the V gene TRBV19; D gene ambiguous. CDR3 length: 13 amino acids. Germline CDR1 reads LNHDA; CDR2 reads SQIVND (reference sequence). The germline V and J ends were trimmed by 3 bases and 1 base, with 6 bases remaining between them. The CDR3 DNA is TGTGCCAGTAGTATCTCTCAGAACACTGAAGCTTTCTTT. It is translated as CASSISQNTEAFF.

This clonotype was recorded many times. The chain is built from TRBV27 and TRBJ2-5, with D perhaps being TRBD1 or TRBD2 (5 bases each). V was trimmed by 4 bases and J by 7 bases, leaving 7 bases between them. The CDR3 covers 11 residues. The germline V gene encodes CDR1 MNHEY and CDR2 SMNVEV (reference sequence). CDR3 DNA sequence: TGTGCCAGCAGTTGGGACGGGACCCAGTACTTC. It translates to CASSWDGTQYF.

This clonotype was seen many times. The CDR3 nucleotides read TGCGCCAGCAGCCAAGCCCGTAGATCTGAAGCTTTCTTT. The encoded protein is CASSQARRSEAFF. The chain uses TRBV4-3 and TRBJ1-1; unclear D gene. V was cut by 1 base and J by 6 bases, with 9 bases left in between. CDR1 LGHNA and CDR2 YSLEER come from the germline V gene. The CDR3 is 13 amino acids.

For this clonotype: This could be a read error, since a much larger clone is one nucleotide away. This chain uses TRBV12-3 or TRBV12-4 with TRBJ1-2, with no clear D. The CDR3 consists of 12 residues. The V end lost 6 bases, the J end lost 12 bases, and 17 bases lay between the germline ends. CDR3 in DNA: TGTGCCAGCAGCTACGGGCTTAGGAACCACACCTTC. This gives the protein CASSYGLRNHTF.

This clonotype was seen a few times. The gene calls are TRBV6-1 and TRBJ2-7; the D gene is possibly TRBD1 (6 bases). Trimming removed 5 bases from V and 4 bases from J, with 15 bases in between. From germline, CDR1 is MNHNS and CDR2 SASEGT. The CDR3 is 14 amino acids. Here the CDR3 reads CASSYSYRAYEQYF. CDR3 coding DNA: TGTGCCAGCAGTTACTCTTACAGGGCGTACGAGCAGTACTTC.